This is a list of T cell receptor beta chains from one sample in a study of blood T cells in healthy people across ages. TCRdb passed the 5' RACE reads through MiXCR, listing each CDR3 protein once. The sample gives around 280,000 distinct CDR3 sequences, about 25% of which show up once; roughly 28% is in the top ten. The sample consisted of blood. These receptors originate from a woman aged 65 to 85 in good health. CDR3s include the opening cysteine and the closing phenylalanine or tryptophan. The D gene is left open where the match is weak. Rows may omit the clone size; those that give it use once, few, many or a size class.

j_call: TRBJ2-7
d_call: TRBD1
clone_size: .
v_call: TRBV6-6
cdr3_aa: CASVGQGEVIQYF
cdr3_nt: TGTGCCAGCGTAGGACAGGGAGAGGTTATTCAGTACTTC

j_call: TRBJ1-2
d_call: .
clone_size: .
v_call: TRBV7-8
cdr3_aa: CASSLSGQTNYGYTF
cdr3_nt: TGTGCCAGCAGCTTATCCGGACAGACTAACTATGGCTACACCTTC

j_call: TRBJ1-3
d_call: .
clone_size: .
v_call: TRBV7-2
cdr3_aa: CASSLGPRHSGNTIYF
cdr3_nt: TGTGCCAGCAGCTTAGGCCCCCGGCACTCTGGAAACACCATATATTTT

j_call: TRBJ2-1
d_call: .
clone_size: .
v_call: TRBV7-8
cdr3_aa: CASSLGPSGEQFF
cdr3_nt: TGTGCCAGCAGCTTAGGGCCCTCGGGGGAGCAGTTCTTC

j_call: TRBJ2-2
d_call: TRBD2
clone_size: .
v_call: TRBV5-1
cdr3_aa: CASSATSGRMTNTGELFF
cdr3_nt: TGCGCCAGCAGCGCGACTAGCGGGCGGATGACCAACACCGGGGAGCTGTTTTTT

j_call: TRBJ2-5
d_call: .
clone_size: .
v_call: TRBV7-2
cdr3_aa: CASSDGGQQKTQYF
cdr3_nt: TGTGCCAGCAGCGACGGGGGCCAGCAAAAGACCCAGTACTTC

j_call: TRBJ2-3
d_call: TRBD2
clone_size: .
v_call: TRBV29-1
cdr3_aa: CSVVGRAPTDTQYF
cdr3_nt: TGCAGCGTTGTCGGGAGGGCCCCCACAGATACGCAGTATTTT

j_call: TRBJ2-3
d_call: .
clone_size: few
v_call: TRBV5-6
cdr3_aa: CASTNTGTDTQYF
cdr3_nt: TGTGCCAGCACCAACACGGGCACAGATACGCAGTATTTT

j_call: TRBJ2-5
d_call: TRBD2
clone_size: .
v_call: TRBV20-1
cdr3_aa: CSARPLAGAETQYF
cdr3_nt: TGCAGTGCTAGACCACTAGCGGGAGCGGAGACCCAGTACTTC

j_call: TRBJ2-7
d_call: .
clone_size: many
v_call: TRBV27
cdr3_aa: CASSSSPSYEQYF
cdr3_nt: TGTGCCAGCAGTTCATCCCCCTCCTACGAGCAGTACTTC

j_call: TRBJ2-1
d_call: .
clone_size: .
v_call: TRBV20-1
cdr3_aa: CSASPSGPSGPNEQFF
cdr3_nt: TGCAGTGCTAGTCCTTCCGGGCCCTCCGGGCCCAATGAGCAGTTCTTC

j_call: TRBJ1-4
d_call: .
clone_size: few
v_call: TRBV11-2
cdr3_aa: CASSGTPTREKLFF
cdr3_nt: TGTGCCAGCAGCGGGACTCCTACGAGGGAAAAACTGTTTTTT

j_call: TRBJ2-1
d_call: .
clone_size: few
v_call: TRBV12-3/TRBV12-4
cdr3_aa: CASSSTLGNEQFF
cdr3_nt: TGTGCCAGCAGTTCCACCCTAGGGAATGAGCAGTTCTTC

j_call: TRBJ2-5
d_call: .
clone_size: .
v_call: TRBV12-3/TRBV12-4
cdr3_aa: CATNRARGGTQYF
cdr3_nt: TGTGCCACCAACAGGGCCAGAGGGGGGACCCAGTACTTC

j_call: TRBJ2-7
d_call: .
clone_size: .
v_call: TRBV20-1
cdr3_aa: CSARDPASYFYEQYF
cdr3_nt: TGCAGTGCTAGAGATCCGGCTAGCTATTTCTACGAGCAGTACTTC

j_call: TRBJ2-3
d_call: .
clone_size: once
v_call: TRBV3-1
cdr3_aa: CASSNGGGPIAQYF
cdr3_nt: TGTGCCAGCAGCAATGGAGGAGGGCCAATTGCGCAGTATTTT

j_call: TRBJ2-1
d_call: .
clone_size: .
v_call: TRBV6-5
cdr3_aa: CASSAGYNEQFF
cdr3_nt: TGTGCCAGCAGTGCGGGTTACAATGAGCAGTTCTTC

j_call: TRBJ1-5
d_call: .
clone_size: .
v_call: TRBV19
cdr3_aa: CASSTVGIGNQPQHF
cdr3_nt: TGTGCCAGTAGTACGGTCGGAATAGGCAATCAGCCCCAGCATTTT

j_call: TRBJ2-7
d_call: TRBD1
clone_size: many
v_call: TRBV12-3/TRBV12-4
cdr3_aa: CASSLRTGGSYEQYF
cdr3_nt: TGTGCCAGCAGTTTAAGGACAGGGGGGTCCTACGAGCAGTACTTC

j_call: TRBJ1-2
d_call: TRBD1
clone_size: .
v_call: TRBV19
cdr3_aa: CASSIGLTGARGGYTF
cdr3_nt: TGTGCCAGTAGTATAGGATTGACAGGGGCAAGAGGCGGCTACACCTTC

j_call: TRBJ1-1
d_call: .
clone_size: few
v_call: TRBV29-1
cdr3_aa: CSVGLWTNTEAFF
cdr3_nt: TGCAGCGTGGGTCTGTGGACAAACACTGAAGCTTTCTTT

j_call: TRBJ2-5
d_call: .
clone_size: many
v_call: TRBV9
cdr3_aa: CASSVKTEVQETQYF
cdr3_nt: TGTGCCAGCAGCGTCAAGACAGAGGTCCAAGAGACCCAGTACTTC

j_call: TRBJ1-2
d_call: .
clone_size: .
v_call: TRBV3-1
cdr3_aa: CASSPQGALGRANYGYTF
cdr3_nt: TGTGCCAGCAGCCCCCAGGGCGCATTGGGGAGAGCTAACTATGGCTACACCTTC

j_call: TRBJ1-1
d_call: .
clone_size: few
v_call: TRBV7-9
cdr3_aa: CASSRGSGPLGRNTEAFF
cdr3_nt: TGTGCCAGCAGCAGGGGGTCGGGCCCCCTGGGTCGGAACACTGAAGCTTTCTTT

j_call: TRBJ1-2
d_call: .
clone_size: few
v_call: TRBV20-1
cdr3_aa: CSASPSGGQGYGYTF
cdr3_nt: TGCAGTGCTTCCCCCTCGGGGGGGCAGGGCTATGGCTACACCTTC

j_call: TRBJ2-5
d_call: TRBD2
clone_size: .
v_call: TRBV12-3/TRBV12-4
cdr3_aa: CANSLSGSPVETQYF
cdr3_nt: TGTGCCAACAGTTTAAGCGGGAGCCCCGTTGAGACCCAGTACTTC

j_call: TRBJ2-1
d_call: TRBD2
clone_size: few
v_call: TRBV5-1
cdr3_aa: CAGSLTSGSHEQFF
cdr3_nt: TGCGCCGGCAGCTTGACTAGCGGGAGCCATGAGCAGTTCTTC

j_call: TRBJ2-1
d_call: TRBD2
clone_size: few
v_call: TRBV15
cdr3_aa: CATSTRSGRANEQFF
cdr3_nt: TGTGCCACCAGCACGCGTAGCGGGAGGGCCAATGAGCAGTTCTTC

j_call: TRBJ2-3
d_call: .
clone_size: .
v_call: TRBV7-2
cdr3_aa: CASSRPLEDTQYF
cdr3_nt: TGTGCCAGCAGCCGGCCCCTTGAGGATACGCAGTATTTT

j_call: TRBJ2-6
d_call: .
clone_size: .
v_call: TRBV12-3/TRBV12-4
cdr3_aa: CASSAQRGESGANVLTF
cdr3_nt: TGTGCCAGCAGTGCCCAACGGGGCGAGTCTGGGGCCAACGTCCTGACTTTC

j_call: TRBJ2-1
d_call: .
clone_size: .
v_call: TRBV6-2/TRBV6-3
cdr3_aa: CASTHIDEQFF
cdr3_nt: TGTGCCAGCACTCACATTGATGAGCAGTTCTTC

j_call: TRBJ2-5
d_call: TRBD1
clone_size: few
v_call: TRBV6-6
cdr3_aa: CASSYNSQGRQETQYF
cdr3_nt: TGTGCCAGCAGTTACAACTCACAGGGGCGACAAGAGACCCAGTACTTC

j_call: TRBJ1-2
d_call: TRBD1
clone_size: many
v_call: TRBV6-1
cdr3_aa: CASSSAPLGQGLGYGYTF
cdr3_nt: TGTGCCAGCTCAAGCGCCCCTCTTGGACAGGGGCTTGGGTATGGCTACACCTTC

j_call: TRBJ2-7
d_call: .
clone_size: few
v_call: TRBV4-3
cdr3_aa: CASSQDSQVRSEQYF
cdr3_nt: TGCGCCAGCAGCCAAGATTCCCAGGTTCGGAGCGAGCAGTACTTC

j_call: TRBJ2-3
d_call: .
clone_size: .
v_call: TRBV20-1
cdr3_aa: CSAREPGRGETDTQYF
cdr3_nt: TGCAGTGCTAGAGAACCGGGGCGGGGAGAAACAGATACGCAGTATTTT

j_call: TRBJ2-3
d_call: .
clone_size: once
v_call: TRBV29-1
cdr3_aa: CSSRMDTQYF
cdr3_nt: TGCAGCTCCCGTATGGATACGCAGTATTTT

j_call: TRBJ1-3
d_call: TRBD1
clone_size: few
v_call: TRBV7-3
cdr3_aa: CASSLRWGQGVLAGNTIYF
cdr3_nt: TGTGCCAGCAGCTTAAGATGGGGACAGGGGGTTCTGGCTGGAAACACCATATATTTT

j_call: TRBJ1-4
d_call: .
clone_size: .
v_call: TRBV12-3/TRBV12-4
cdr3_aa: CASSSNSLRGEKLFF
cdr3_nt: TGTGCCAGCAGTTCAAACAGCCTACGGGGTGAAAAACTGTTTTTT

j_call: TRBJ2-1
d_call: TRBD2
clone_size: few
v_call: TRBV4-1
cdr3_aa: CASSQASPTSVSYNEQFF
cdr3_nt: TGCGCCAGCAGCCAAGCCTCCCCAACTAGCGTCTCCTACAATGAGCAGTTCTTC

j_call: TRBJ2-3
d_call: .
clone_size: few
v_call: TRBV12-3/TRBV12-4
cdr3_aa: CASSLRGQSTDTQYF
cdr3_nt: TGTGCCAGCAGTTTAAGGGGACAAAGCACAGATACGCAGTATTTT

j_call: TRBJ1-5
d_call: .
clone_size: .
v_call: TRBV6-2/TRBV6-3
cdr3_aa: CASSYGQFGQPQHF
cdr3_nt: TGTGCCAGCAGTTATGGACAGTTCGGGCAGCCCCAGCATTTT

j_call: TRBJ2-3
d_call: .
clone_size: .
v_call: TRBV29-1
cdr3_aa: CSVEDLRGLSTDTQYF
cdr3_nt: TGCAGCGTTGAAGATCTTAGGGGACTTAGCACAGATACGCAGTATTTT

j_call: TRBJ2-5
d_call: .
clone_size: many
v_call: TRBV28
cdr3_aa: CASSLTPQETQYF
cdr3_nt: TGTGCCAGCAGTCTCACACCCCAAGAGACCCAGTACTTC

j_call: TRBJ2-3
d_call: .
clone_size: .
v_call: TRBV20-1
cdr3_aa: CSARGWLRASTDTQYF
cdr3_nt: TGCAGTGCTAGAGGGTGGTTACGGGCCAGCACAGATACGCAGTATTTT

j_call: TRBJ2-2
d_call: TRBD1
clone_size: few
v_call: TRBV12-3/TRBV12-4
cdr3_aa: CASRPGQTGELFF
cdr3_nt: TGTGCCAGCAGACCGGGACAGACCGGGGAGCTGTTTTTT

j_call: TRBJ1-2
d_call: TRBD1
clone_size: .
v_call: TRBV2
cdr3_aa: CASKASGTGDGYTF
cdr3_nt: TGTGCCAGCAAAGCCTCCGGGACAGGGGATGGCTACACCTTC

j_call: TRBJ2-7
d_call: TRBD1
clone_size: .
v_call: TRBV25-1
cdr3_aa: CASSEPGTGAHEQYF
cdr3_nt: TGTGCCAGCAGTGAACCCGGGACAGGGGCCCACGAGCAGTACTTC

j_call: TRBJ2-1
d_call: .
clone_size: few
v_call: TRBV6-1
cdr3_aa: CASTRASYNEQFF
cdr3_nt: TGTGCCAGCACCAGAGCAAGCTACAATGAGCAGTTCTTC

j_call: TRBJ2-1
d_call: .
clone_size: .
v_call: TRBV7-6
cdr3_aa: CASSFAGRYNEQFF
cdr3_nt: TGTGCCAGCAGCTTCGCCGGGCGCTACAATGAGCAGTTCTTC

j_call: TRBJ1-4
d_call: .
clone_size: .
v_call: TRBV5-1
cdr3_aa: CASSLGEMDEKLFF
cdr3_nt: TGCGCCAGCAGCCTAGGTGAGATGGATGAAAAACTGTTTTTT

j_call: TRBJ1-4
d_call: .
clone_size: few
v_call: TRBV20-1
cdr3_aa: CSAREDSRNEKLFF
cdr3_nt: TGCAGTGCTAGAGAGGACAGTAGAAATGAAAAACTGTTTTTT

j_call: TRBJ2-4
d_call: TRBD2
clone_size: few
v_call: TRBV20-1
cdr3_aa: CSARDSGGSREGAKNIQYF
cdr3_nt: TGCAGTGCTAGAGATTCCGGGGGTTCGCGGGAGGGAGCCAAAAACATTCAGTACTTC

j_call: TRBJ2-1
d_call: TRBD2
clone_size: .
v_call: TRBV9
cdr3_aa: CASSVEISGGNEQFF
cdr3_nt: TGTGCCAGCAGCGTAGAGATTAGCGGGGGCAATGAGCAGTTCTTC

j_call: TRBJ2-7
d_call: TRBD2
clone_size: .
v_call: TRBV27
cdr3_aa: CASSFSTSGSSEQYF
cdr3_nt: TGTGCCAGCAGTTTCTCGACTAGCGGGAGTAGCGAGCAGTACTTC

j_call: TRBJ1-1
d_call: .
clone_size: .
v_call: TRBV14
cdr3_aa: CASSRSAGTEAFF
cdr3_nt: TGTGCCAGCAGCCGGTCGGCTGGGACTGAAGCTTTCTTT

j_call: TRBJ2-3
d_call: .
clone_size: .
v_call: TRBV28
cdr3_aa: CASSPWTLSTDTQYF
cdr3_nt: TGTGCCAGCAGTCCCTGGACCCTGAGCACAGATACGCAGTATTTT

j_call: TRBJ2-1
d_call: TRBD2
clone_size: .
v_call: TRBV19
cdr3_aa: CAVGGLLRYEQFF
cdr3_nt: TGTGCGGTGGGGGGACTACTCAGGTATGAGCAGTTCTTC